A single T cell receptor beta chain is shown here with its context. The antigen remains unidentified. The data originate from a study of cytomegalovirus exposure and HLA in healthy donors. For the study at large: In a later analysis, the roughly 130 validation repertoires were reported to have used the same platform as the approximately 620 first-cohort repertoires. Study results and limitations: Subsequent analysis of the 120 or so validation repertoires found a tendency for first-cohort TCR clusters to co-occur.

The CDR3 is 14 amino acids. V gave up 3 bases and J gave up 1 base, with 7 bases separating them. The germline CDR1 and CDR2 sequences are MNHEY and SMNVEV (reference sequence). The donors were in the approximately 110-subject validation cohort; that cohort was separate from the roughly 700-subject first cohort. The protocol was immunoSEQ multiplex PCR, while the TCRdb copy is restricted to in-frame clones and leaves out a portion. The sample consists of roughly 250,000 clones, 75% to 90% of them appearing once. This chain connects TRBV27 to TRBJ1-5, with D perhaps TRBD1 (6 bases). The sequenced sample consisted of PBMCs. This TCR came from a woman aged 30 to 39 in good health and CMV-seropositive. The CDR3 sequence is CASSLGTSNQPQHF. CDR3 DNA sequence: TGTGCCAGCAGTTTGGGGACAAGCAATCAGCCCCAGCATTTT.